This TCR beta chain was captured in a study of T cells after yellow fever vaccination. A single record per CDR3 protein comes from TCRdb applying MiXCR to the 5' RACE reads. The data contain around 550,000 distinct CDR3 sequences, approximately 21% of them seen just once; the ten biggest clones take up more than 13%. The CDR3 has 13 amino acids. CDR1 and CDR2 (germline): MNHNS, SASEGT. Trimming stripped 5 bases from V and 3 bases from J, with 11 bases between. The sequence was collected from a man aged 30 to 45 who received the YFV17D yellow fever vaccine. Sequenced here: PBMCs, sampled 15 days after the yellow fever booster vaccination. The V gene is TRBV6-1, the J gene TRBJ2-7; perhaps TRBD2 as D (6 bases). Written as DNA, the CDR3 is TGTGCCAGCAGTCGGGACTGGGGCTACGAGCAGTACTTC. Protein product: CASSRDWGYEQYF.